What follows is one TCR beta chain and its context. This sample stems from a study of T-cell memory formation after mild COVID-19. TCRdb processed the 5' RACE reads anew with MiXCR; each CDR3 protein has one entry. The table lists more than 300,000 distinct CDR3 sequences, 20% to 25% of them singletons. This TCR was recovered from a man aged 18 to 35 who had mild COVID-19 (a few samples of this study predate the infection). Cell type and time point are not known. Source material: PBMCs or a T cell subset sorted from them (not recorded which).

CDR3 sequence reads: CASGQGVYEQFF. The CDR3 nucleotides are TGTGCCAGCGGACAGGGGGTCTATGAGCAGTTCTTC. V is TRBV12-3 or TRBV12-4 and J is TRBJ2-1; 10 bases fit TRBD1. This CDR3 spans 12 amino acids. Trimming took 8 bases from V and 8 from J; bases not matched to a gene: 3.